This T cell receptor beta chain comes out of a study of beta chain features in type 1 diabetes. The study reverse transcribed the entire isolated RNA, so it sequenced expressed TCRB transcripts. Samples of naive, central memory and regulatory T cells yielded a mean of about 3.9 million reads. Libraries were prepared by immunoSEQ multiplex PCR; TCRdb keeps only in-frame clonotypes and omits some of them. The sample includes around 240,000 clones, roughly two thirds of them seen just once. It was one heparinised blood draw, averaging about 0.12 L, that each donor gave. A word on this clone: Its specificity is not known.

Trimming removed 5 bases from V and 0 bases from J; junction bases left unmatched: 5. The CDR3 runs 14 residues. CDR1 is SQVTM and CDR2 is ANQGSEA in the germline V gene. Study-level points and caveats: The question left open here concerned HLA type influencing TCRB rearrangement. People with Type 1 diabetes carried modestly yet significantly shorter TCRB CDR3s in all four CD4+ subsets.

The chain uses TRBV29-1 and TRBJ2-7; 9 nucleotides agree with TRBD2. The sequencing sample was made of naive CD4+ T cells from blood. The receptor was isolated from a young man in good health. CDR3 sequence (DNA): TGCAGCGTTAAACCGACTAGCGGCTCCTACGAGCAGTACTTC. This translates into CSVKPTSGSYEQYF.